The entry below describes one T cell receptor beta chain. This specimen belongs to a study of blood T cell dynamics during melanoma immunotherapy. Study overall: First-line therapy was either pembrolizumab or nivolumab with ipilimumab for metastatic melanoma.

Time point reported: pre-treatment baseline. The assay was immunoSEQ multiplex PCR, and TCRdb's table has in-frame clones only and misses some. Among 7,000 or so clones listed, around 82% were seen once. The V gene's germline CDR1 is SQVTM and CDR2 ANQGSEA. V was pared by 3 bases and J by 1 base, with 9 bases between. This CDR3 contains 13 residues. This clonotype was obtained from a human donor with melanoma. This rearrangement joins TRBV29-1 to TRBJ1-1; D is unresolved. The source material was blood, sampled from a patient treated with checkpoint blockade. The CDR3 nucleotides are TGCAGCGTTGAGATAATTCAGAACACTGAAGCTTTCTTT. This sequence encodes CSVEIIQNTEAFF.